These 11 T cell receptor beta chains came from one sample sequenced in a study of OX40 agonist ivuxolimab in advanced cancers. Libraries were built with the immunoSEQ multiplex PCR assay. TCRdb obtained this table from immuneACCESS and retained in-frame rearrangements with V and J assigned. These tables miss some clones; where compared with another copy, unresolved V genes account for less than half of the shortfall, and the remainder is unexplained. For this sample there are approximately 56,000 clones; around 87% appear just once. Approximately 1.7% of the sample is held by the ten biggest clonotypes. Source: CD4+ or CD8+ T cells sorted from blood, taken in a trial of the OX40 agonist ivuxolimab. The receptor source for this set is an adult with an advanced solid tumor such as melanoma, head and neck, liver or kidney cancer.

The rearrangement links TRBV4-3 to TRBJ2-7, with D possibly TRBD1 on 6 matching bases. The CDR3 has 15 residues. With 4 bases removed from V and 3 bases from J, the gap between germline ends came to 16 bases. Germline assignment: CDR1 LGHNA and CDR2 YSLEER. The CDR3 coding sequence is TGCGCCAGCAGCCGGGTAGCAGGGGATCTCTACGAGCAGTACTTC. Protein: CASSRVAGDLYEQYF.

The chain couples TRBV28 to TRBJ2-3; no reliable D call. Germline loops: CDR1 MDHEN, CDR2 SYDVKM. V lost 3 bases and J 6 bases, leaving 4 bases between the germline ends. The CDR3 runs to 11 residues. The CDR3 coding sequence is TGTGCCAGCAGTTTGCGGGATACGCAGTATTTT. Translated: CASSLRDTQYF.

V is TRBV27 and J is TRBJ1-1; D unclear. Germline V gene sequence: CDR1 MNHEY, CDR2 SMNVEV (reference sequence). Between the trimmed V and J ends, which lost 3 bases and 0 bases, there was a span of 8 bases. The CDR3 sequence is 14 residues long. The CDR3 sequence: CASSFAGLNTEAFF. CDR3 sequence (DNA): TGTGCCAGCAGTTTCGCAGGCTTGAACACTGAAGCTTTCTTT.

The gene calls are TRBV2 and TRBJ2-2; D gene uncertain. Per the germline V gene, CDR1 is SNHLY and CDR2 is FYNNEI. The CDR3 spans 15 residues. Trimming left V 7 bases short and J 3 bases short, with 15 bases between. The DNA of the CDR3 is TGTGCCAGCATTTATGGGCATACGGACACCGGGGAGCTGTTTTTT. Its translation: CASIYGHTDTGELFF.

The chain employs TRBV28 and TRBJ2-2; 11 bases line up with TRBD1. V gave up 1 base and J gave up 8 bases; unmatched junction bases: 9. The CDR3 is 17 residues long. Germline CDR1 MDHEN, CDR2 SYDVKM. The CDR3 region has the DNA TGTGCCAGCAGTTTATTGTACATGGACAGGGGGCTAGGGGAGCTGTTTTTT. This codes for CASSLLYMDRGLGELFF.

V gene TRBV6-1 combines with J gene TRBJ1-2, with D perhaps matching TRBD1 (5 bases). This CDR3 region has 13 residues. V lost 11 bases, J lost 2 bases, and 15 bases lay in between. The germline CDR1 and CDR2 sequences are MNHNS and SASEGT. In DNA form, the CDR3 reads TGTGCCTGTAGGGCAGGGTTAAACTATGGCTACACCTTC. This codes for CACRAGLNYGYTF.

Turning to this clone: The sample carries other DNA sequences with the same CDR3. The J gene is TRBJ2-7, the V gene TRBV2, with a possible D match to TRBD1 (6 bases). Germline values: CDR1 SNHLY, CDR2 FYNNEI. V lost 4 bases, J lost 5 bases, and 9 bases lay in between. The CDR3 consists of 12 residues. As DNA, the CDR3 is TGTGCCAGCAGTGTTCAGGGGAACGAGCAGTACGTC. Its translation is CASSVQGNEQYV.

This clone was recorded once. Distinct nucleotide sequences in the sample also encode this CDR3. CDR3 protein: CASSESGNTEAFF. CDR3 nucleotides: TGCGCCAGCAGTGAATCTGGGAACACTGAAGCTTTCTTT. The chain carries TRBV10-1 and TRBJ1-1, with D unclear. V was pared by 3 bases and J by 1 base, with 6 bases between. CDR3 size: 13 residues. CDR1 is WNHNN and CDR2 is SYGVQD in the germline V gene (reference sequence).

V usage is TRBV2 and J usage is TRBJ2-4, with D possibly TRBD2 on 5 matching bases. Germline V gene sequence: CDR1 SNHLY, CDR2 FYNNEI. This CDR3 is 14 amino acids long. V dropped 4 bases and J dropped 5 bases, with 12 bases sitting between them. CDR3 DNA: TGTGCCAGCAGTGCTCCCCGTAGCGAAAACATTCAGTACTTC. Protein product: CASSAPRSENIQYF.

The CDR3 DNA reads TGTGCCAGCAGCGAAGGACAAAACACAGATACGCAGTATTTT. The encoded protein is CASSEGQNTDTQYF. The genes are TRBV6-4 and TRBJ2-3; possibly TRBD1 for D (5 bases). Germline-derived CDR1 and CDR2 are MRHNA and SNTAGT. This CDR3 region has 14 residues. V was shortened by 6 bases and J by 2 bases, with 12 bases between the two germline ends.

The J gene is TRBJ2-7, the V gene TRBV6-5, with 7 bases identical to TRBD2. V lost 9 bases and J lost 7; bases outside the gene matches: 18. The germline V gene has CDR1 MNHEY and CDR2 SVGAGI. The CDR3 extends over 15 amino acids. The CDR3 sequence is CASRRDYLSVEEQYV. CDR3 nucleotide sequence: TGTGCCAGTCGAAGGGACTACCTCTCGGTTGAAGAGCAGTACGTC.